These 30 T cell receptor beta chains were sequenced from one sample in a study of shared clonotypes between healthy human individuals. Repertoires were generated with immunoSEQ multiplex PCR, while TCRdb's copy carries only in-frame clones and drops some. Of around 2.3 million clones listed, roughly 95% are singletons. The specimen sequenced was naive CD4+ T cells sorted from blood. The subset denotes: CD45RA+ positively selected. Source of these receptors: a man aged 18-30 years in good health.

The chain employs TRBV27 and TRBJ1-5, with D unresolved. Trimming took 0 bases from V and 0 from J, leaving 9 bases between them. CDR3 length: 16 residues. The germline V gene has CDR1 MNHEY and CDR2 SMNVEV (reference sequence). The CDR3 DNA reads TGTGCCAGCAGTTTATCAGGACTTTATAGCAATCAGCCCCAGCATTTT. This sequence encodes CASSLSGLYSNQPQHF.

The rearrangement links TRBV6-1 to TRBJ2-1, with 11 bases lining up with TRBD1. The CDR3 contains 15 residues. V was pared by 4 bases and J by 6 bases, with 5 bases of the junction left unmatched. Per germline, CDR1 MNHNS and CDR2 SASEGT. DNA of the CDR3: TGTGCCAGCAGTGGCCGGGACAGGGGGTCCAATGAGCAGTTCTTC. It codes for CASSGRDRGSNEQFF.

The chain joins TRBV20-1 to TRBJ2-7, with D perhaps matching TRBD1 (5 bases). The V end lost 5 bases, the J end lost 6 bases, and 11 bases lay between the germline ends. The CDR3 is 11 residues long. Germline CDR1 is DFQATT and CDR2 is SNEGSKA (reference sequence). The CDR3 sequence is CSAGRVSEQYF. The CDR3 DNA is TGCAGTGCTGGCAGGGTATCCGAGCAGTACTTC.

The chain links TRBV5-4 to TRBJ1-2; TRBD1 matches 7 bases. This CDR3 spans 13 amino acids. V trimming: 2 bases; J trimming: 3 bases; junction bases outside the gene matches: 1. From germline, CDR1 is SGHNT and CDR2 YYREEE (reference sequence). The CDR3 sequence is CASSLGGYYGYTF. In DNA form, the CDR3 reads TGTGCCAGCAGCTTAGGGGGCTACTATGGCTACACCTTC. The full variable domain, rest sourced from reference TRBV5-4 and TRBJ1-2, is ETGVTQSPTHLIKTRGQQVTLRCSSQSGHNTVSWYQQALGQGPQFIFQYYREEENGRGNFPPRFSGLQFPNYSSELNVNALELDDSALYLCASSLGGYYGYTFGSGTRLTVV.

This clone was seen a single time. The chain carries TRBV14 and TRBJ1-5; no definite D call. CDR1 and CDR2 from the germline V gene are SGHDN and FVKESK. The CDR3 extends over 10 amino acids. Trimming removed 6 bases at V and 7 bases at J, with 4 bases between. The CDR3 DNA follows: TGTGCCAGCAGGACCCAGCCCCAGCATTTT. Amino acids: CASRTQPQHF.

The chain links TRBV2 to TRBJ2-3; TRBD1 or TRBD2 may be the D gene (7 bases each). The CDR3 contains 15 residues. Deletions cut 7 bases from V and 3 bases from J, with 17 bases between. The germline V gene has CDR1 SNHLY and CDR2 FYNNEI. The CDR3 DNA reads TGTGCCAGCAAAGGGGGCCTAGCGGCAACAGATACGCAGTATTTT. Its protein is CASKGGLAATDTQYF.

The chain couples TRBV27 to TRBJ2-7; weak D call: TRBD2 (5 bases). Trimming removed 8 bases at V and 0 bases at J, with 14 bases between. The CDR3 has 14 residues. Germline V CDR1 and CDR2: MNHEY, SMNVEV (reference sequence). For the CDR3, the DNA is TGTGCCAGCGGAGGTGGCGGTAGCTCCTACGAGCAGTACTTC. Encoded protein: CASGGGGSSYEQYF.

The table lists this clone with a count of one. The V call is TRBV6-5, the J call TRBJ2-7; no reliable D call. The CDR3 loop spans 13 amino acids. The V end was cut by 6 bases, the J end by 0 bases, with 9 bases between. Germline V gene lookup returns CDR1 MNHEY and CDR2 SVGAGI. The CDR3 loop reads CASSYQSSYEQYF. The CDR3 region has the DNA TGTGCCAGCAGCTACCAAAGCTCCTACGAGCAGTACTTC.

The gene calls are TRBV18 and TRBJ2-5, with D unresolved. Trimming took off 2 bases at V and 2 bases at J, with 9 bases between the two ends. The CDR3 is 14 residues long. Germline V gene sequence: CDR1 KGHSH, CDR2 LQKENI. This CDR3 reads CASSPLQAQETQYF. CDR3 DNA: TGTGCCAGCTCACCATTGCAGGCTCAAGAGACCCAGTACTTC.

V gene TRBV2 combines with J gene TRBJ1-4, with a weak D call TRBD1 (6 bases). V gave up 6 bases and J gave up 3 bases, with 14 bases separating them. The CDR3 has 15 amino acids. Germline V gives CDR1 SNHLY, CDR2 FYNNEI. The CDR3 DNA is TGTGCCAGCAGGGATCAGGGGTTCCCTAATGAAAAACTGTTTTTT. Translation: CASRDQGFPNEKLFF.

Turning to this clone: In the same sample, other DNA sequences code for this CDR3. V is TRBV6-5 and J is TRBJ2-3; D assignment may be TRBD1 or TRBD2 (5 bases each). Germline loops: CDR1 MNHEY, CDR2 SVGAGI. The CDR3 consists of 15 residues. Between the trimmed V and J ends, which lost 2 bases and 1 base, there was a span of 10 bases. CDR3 nucleotides: TGTGCCAGCAGTTACGGGGGAGTAGGCACAGATACGCAGTATTTT. This gives the protein CASSYGGVGTDTQYF.

The chain couples TRBV10-2 to TRBJ2-2; D assignment may be TRBD1 or TRBD2 (5 bases each). CDR3 length equals 14 residues. The germline gives CDR1 WSHSY, CDR2 SAAADI. Trimming removed 6 bases at V and 1 base at J, with 9 bases between. The CDR3 loop is CASRRGENTGELFF. For the CDR3, the DNA is TGCGCCAGCAGGAGAGGGGAGAACACCGGGGAGCTGTTTTTT.

The rearrangement joins TRBV7-3 to TRBJ1-3; 7 positions agree with TRBD1. The CDR3 runs 14 residues. V lost 5 bases to trimming and J lost 4 bases; unmatched junction nucleotides: 5. CDR1 and CDR2 (germline): SGHTA, FQGTGA. This CDR3 reads CASSPTGTGNTIYF. The CDR3 DNA reads as TGTGCCAGCAGCCCGACAGGGACAGGAAACACCATATATTTT.

The chain carries TRBV11-2 and TRBJ2-1; 8 nucleotides agree with TRBD1. In germline, CDR1 is SGHAT, CDR2 FQNNGV. CDR3 length: 15 amino acids. Trimming removed 6 bases from V and 3 bases from J; junction bases left unmatched: 7. The CDR3 reads CASRFTGGRYNEQFF. CDR3 in DNA: TGTGCCAGCAGGTTCACAGGGGGACGCTACAATGAGCAGTTCTTC.

The gene calls are TRBV5-1 and TRBJ2-1; 10 nucleotides match TRBD2. V was clipped by 4 bases and J by 6 bases; unmatched bases: 4. This CDR3 contains 14 residues. Germline values: CDR1 SGHRS, CDR2 YFSETQ. The CDR3 loop is CASSARTSGNEQFF. CDR3 in DNA: TGCGCCAGCAGCGCCAGGACTAGCGGCAATGAGCAGTTCTTC.

This rearrangement joins TRBV5-1 to TRBJ1-1; D may be TRBD1 (5 bases). CDR3 length equals 15 residues. The germline V gene encodes CDR1 SGHRS and CDR2 YFSETQ. Trimming took 2 bases from V and 1 from J, leaving 12 bases between them. CDR3 region: CASSLNGGSNTEAFF. CDR3 in DNA: TGCGCCAGCAGCTTAAACGGGGGTTCGAACACTGAAGCTTTCTTT. Filled out from reference TRBV5-1 and TRBJ1-1, the complete variable domain reads KAGVTQTPRYLIKTRGQQVTLSCSPISGHRSVSWYQQTPGQGLQFLFEYFSETQRNKGNFPGRFSGRQFSNSRSEMNVSTLELGDSALYLCASSLNGGSNTEAFFGQGTRLTVV.

The chain is built from TRBV2 and TRBJ1-6; D is unresolved. This CDR3 spans 15 amino acids. The V end was cut by 2 bases, the J end by 10 bases, with 15 bases between. Germline assignment: CDR1 SNHLY and CDR2 FYNNEI. CDR3 sequence: CASSETEGSRSPLHF. As DNA, the CDR3 is TGTGCCAGCAGTGAAACCGAAGGGTCTAGATCACCCCTCCACTTT.

V usage is TRBV6-1 and J usage is TRBJ1-6; perhaps TRBD1 as D (5 bases). This CDR3 spans 14 amino acids. Germline V lookup: CDR1 MNHNS, CDR2 SASEGT. V dropped 3 bases and J dropped 7 bases, with 10 bases sitting between them. CDR3 in DNA: TGTGCCAGCAGTGACCAGGGTCTGAATTCACCCCTCCACTTT. Protein sequence: CASSDQGLNSPLHF.

The V gene is TRBV6-4, the J gene TRBJ2-1; tentative D call: TRBD1 (6 bases). Germline V gene lookup returns CDR1 MRHNA and CDR2 SNTAGT. This CDR3 is 14 amino acids long. V lost 2 bases, J lost 8 bases, and 13 bases lay in between. The CDR3 DNA is TGTGCCAGCAGTGACGACAGGTCCGGGTATGAGCAGTTCTTC. Its translation is CASSDDRSGYEQFF.

In DNA form, the CDR3 reads TGCAGCGTTCTGGGGACAGTAGGAGGCTACACCTTC. Its protein is CSVLGTVGGYTF. This chain connects TRBV29-1 to TRBJ1-2; 7 bases agree with TRBD1. Germline V gene sequence: CDR1 SQVTM, CDR2 ANQGSEA. This CDR3 is built from 12 residues. V lost 5 bases to trimming and J lost 8 bases; unmatched junction nucleotides: 8.

The J gene is TRBJ2-1, the V gene TRBV7-9; TRBD1 matches 8 bases. The germline V gene encodes CDR1 SEHNR and CDR2 FQNEAQ (reference sequence). Trimming cost V 6 bases and J 6 bases; bases outside gene matches: 13. The CDR3 consists of 16 residues. The CDR3 is CASRTTGTGKTNEQFF. The CDR3 DNA follows: TGTGCCAGCAGAACAACCGGGACAGGAAAAACCAATGAGCAGTTCTTC.

The chain employs TRBV7-9 and TRBJ1-6, with TRBD1 as a possible D gene (5 bases). Germline V lookup: CDR1 SEHNR, CDR2 FQNEAQ (reference sequence). The CDR3 sequence is 14 residues long. The V gene lost 0 bases and the J gene lost 5 bases, with 5 bases spanning the gap. This chain's CDR3 is CASSLAGDNSPLHF. The CDR3 DNA is TGTGCCAGCAGCTTAGCAGGGGATAATTCACCCCTCCACTTT.

Comments on this clone: This same CDR3 is encoded by further DNA sequences in the sample. The CDR3 nucleotides read TGTGCCAGCAGTGGGACAGGGGGGGACTATGGCTACACCTTC. Protein product: CASSGTGGDYGYTF. The chain employs TRBV28 and TRBJ1-2, with 11 positions matching TRBD1. V lost 5 bases and J lost 3; bases outside the gene matches: 2. Per the germline V gene, CDR1 is MDHEN and CDR2 is SYDVKM. The CDR3 has 14 amino acids.

The chain recombines TRBV11-2 with TRBJ2-7; unclear D gene. Germline V gene lookup returns CDR1 SGHAT and CDR2 FQNNGV. CDR3 length: 16 amino acids. Trimming removed 3 bases at V and 5 bases at J, with 20 bases between. The CDR3 region is CASSFQSLGGTHEQYF. CDR3 nucleotides: TGTGCCAGCAGCTTCCAGAGTCTCGGCGGTACCCACGAGCAGTACTTC.

The chain recombines TRBV18 with TRBJ2-2; D is unresolved. Trimming removed 0 bases from V and 3 bases from J, with 5 bases in between. CDR1 KGHSH and CDR2 LQKENI come from the germline V gene. This CDR3 region has 14 residues. The CDR3, as DNA: TGTGCCAGCTCACCACCGATATACACCGGGGAGCTGTTTTTT. As protein: CASSPPIYTGELFF.

The chain recombines TRBV5-1 with TRBJ1-4; a weak D match, TRBD1 (5 bases). Between the trimmed V and J ends, which lost 3 bases and 4 bases, there was a span of 10 bases. Germline lookup yields CDR1 SGHRS and CDR2 YFSETQ. The CDR3 has 14 amino acids. CDR3 in amino acids: CASSSTAFNEKLFF. DNA of the CDR3: TGCGCCAGCAGCTCGACAGCGTTTAATGAAAAACTGTTTTTT.

The chain joins TRBV7-6 to TRBJ2-7; 10 bases agree with TRBD2. CDR1 and CDR2 (germline): SGHVS, FNYEAQ. The CDR3 covers 18 residues. J gave up 0 bases and V 1 base, and 9 bases lay outside the gene matches. CDR3 amino acids: CASSLGFGASGSSYEQYF. CDR3 nucleotides: TGTGCCAGCAGCTTAGGGTTTGGGGCTAGCGGGAGCTCCTACGAGCAGTACTTC.

The chain carries TRBV10-3 and TRBJ2-3, with D tentatively TRBD2 (6 bases). Germline CDR1 reads ENHRY; CDR2 reads SYGVKD. The CDR3 loop spans 14 amino acids. With 10 bases removed from V and 2 bases from J, the gap between germline ends came to 16 bases. Written as DNA, the CDR3 is TGTGCCACTCAGCAGTGGGGGGACACAGATACGCAGTATTTT. This gives the protein CATQQWGDTDTQYF.

V is TRBV4-1 and J is TRBJ2-3; D is ambiguous. CDR3 length equals 15 residues. CDR1 is MGHRA and CDR2 is YSYEKL in the germline V gene. Trimming shortened V by 3 bases and J by 4 bases, and 14 bases separated the two germline ends. The CDR3 sequence: CASSQKASGPDTQYF. The CDR3 nucleotides read TGCGCCAGCAGCCAGAAGGCATCCGGCCCAGATACGCAGTATTTT.

The chain employs TRBV28 and TRBJ2-5; D may be TRBD2 (6 bases). Germline V CDR1 and CDR2: MDHEN, SYDVKM. Deletions cut 3 bases from V and 4 bases from J, with 15 bases between. This CDR3 spans 15 amino acids. CDR3 bases: TGTGCCAGCAGTTTTAGGCTAGCGCTGCGAGAGACCCAGTACTTC. Residues: CASSFRLALRETQYF.